The 18 T cell receptor beta chains below all came from one sample that was sequenced in a study of PD-1 blockade in classical Hodgkin lymphoma. Here immunoSEQ multiplex PCR was the method, and the copy in TCRdb shows in-frame clones only, minus some. The sample contains 35,000 to 55,000 clones, approximately 72% of which appear only once. Exposure to brentuximab vedotin varied, and each patient had relapsed following autologous stem cell transplantation. The sequences come from peripheral blood mononuclear cells (PBMCs), collected before the second cycle of nivolumab. These receptors were taken from a human donor with classical Hodgkin lymphoma.

The chain is built from TRBV2 and TRBJ2-5; 10 bases map to TRBD1. CDR1 and CDR2 from the germline V gene are SNHLY and FYNNEI. With 2 bases clipped from V and 5 bases from J, the junction kept 2 bases outside the gene matches. The CDR3 loop spans 14 amino acids. The CDR3 here is CASSERGQGETQYF. DNA for the CDR3: TGTGCCAGCAGTGAAAGGGGACAGGGGGAGACCCAGTACTTC. Filled out from reference TRBV2 and TRBJ2-5, the complete variable domain reads EPEVTQTPSHQVTQMGQEVILRCVPISNHLYFYWYRQILGQKVEFLVSFYNNEISEKSEIFDDQFSVERPDGSNFTLKIRSTKLEDSAMYFCASSERGQGETQYFGPGTRLLVL.

The rearrangement uses TRBV6-5 and TRBJ2-3; the D is unclear. The CDR3 is 11 residues long. Between the trimmed V and J ends, which lost 4 bases and 14 bases, there was a span of 13 bases. CDR1 and CDR2 (germline): MNHEY, SVGAGI. The CDR3 reads CASSFGFTRYF. The CDR3 DNA reads TGTGCCAGCAGTTTCGGGTTCACTCGGTATTTT.

The genes are TRBV9 and TRBJ2-3, with a possible D match to TRBD1 (6 bases). CDR1 and CDR2 (germline): SGDLS, YYNGEE. V was shortened by 0 bases and J by 4 bases, with 12 bases between the two germline ends. The CDR3 covers 15 residues. The CDR3 is CASSVALGAADTQYF. CDR3 DNA sequence: TGTGCCAGCAGCGTAGCTTTGGGGGCGGCAGATACGCAGTATTTT.

J is TRBJ2-2 and V is TRBV6-6; D remains unclear. The V end lost 2 bases, the J end lost 1 base, and 5 bases lay between the germline ends. This CDR3 region has 14 residues. Looked up from germline, CDR1 is MNHNY and CDR2 is SVGAGI (reference sequence). In DNA form, the CDR3 reads TGTGCCAGCAGTTACGCCGAGAACACCGGGGAGCTGTTTTTT. Residues: CASSYAENTGELFF.

The chain combines TRBV2 with TRBJ2-7; D call uncertain. The germline CDR1 and CDR2 sequences are SNHLY and FYNNEI. V lost 4 bases and J lost 0, with 7 bases in between. The CDR3 has 13 amino acids. The chain's CDR3 is CASSVGHSYEQYF. The CDR3 coding sequence is TGTGCCAGCAGTGTTGGGCACTCCTACGAGCAGTACTTC.

In the case of this clone: Additional DNA sequences in this sample encode the identical CDR3. The chain recombines TRBV6-5 with TRBJ1-2; maybe TRBD1 (6 bases). Between the trimmed V and J ends, which lost 0 bases and 0 bases, there was a span of 8 bases. From germline, CDR1 is MNHEY and CDR2 SVGAGI. This CDR3 has 15 amino acids. The CDR3 nucleotides are TGTGCCAGCAGTTACTCCGGGACAACTAACTATGGCTACACCTTC. Protein product: CASSYSGTTNYGYTF.

V and J are TRBV6-6 and TRBJ1-1; no clear D gene. Germline CDR1 reads MNHNY; CDR2 reads SVGAGI (reference sequence). This CDR3 comprises 10 residues. Trimming cost V 7 bases and J 7 bases, with 7 bases left between them. CDR3 in amino acids: CASKISEAFF. CDR3 DNA: TGTGCCAGCAAAATAAGTGAAGCTTTCTTT.

This chain connects TRBV6-5 to TRBJ2-6, with D perhaps matching TRBD1 or TRBD2 (5 bases each). Germline-derived CDR1 and CDR2 are MNHEY and SVGAGI. The CDR3 sequence is 14 residues long. Trimming removed 5 bases at V and 9 bases at J, with 14 bases between. The CDR3, as DNA: TGTGCCAGCAGTGCAGCGGTGACAGTCAACGTCCTGACTTTC. It is translated as CASSAAVTVNVLTF.

V usage is TRBV7-9 and J usage is TRBJ1-1; 9 positions agree with TRBD1. Germline assignment: CDR1 SEHNR and CDR2 FQNEAQ (reference sequence). Trimming removed 3 bases from V and 8 bases from J; junction bases left unmatched: 13. The CDR3 length is 16 residues. The chain's CDR3 is CASSLVGDRVRVEAFF. CDR3 DNA: TGTGCCAGCAGCTTGGTAGGGGACAGGGTCCGAGTCGAAGCTTTCTTT.

The V gene is TRBV6-4, the J gene TRBJ2-3; the D gene could be TRBD1 or TRBD2 (5 bases each). The germline V gene has CDR1 MRHNA and CDR2 SNTAGT. Trimming cost V 0 bases and J 4 bases, with 11 bases left between them. CDR3 length equals 15 residues. The CDR3 protein is CASSDSLGDPDTQYF. In nucleotides, the CDR3 is TGTGCCAGCAGTGACTCTCTTGGGGACCCAGATACGCAGTATTTT.

This clone is judged medium-sized (0.01 to 0.1%). The chain carries TRBV4-3 and TRBJ1-1; a possible D gene is TRBD1 (6 bases). Germline V gene lookup returns CDR1 LGHNA and CDR2 YSLEER. The V end lost 5 bases, the J end lost 11 bases, and 18 bases lay between the germline ends. This CDR3 spans 13 amino acids. CDR3 region: CASSDFPGGPAFF. CDR3 in DNA: TGCGCCAGCAGCGATTTCCCGGGGGGGCCGGCTTTCTTT.

This rearrangement joins TRBV5-4 to TRBJ2-1; TRBD2 agrees at 7 bases. This CDR3 is built from 16 residues. The germline CDR1 and CDR2 sequences are SGHNT and YYREEE (reference sequence). The V and J ends lost 5 bases and 3 bases, in that order; junction bases with no gene match: 11. CDR3 sequence: CASSRLGGGSYNEQFF. In nucleotides, the CDR3 is TGTGCCAGCAGTCGTCTGGGCGGGGGAAGCTACAATGAGCAGTTCTTC.

V and J are TRBV4-1 and TRBJ1-2, with unresolved D. Germline assignment: CDR1 MGHRA and CDR2 YSYEKL. V gave up 2 bases and J gave up 5 bases, with 24 bases separating them. CDR3 length: 18 amino acids. CDR3 nucleotide sequence: TGCGCCAGCAGCCAACCCTTGCCCGAAGCGGGAGCTCTTTATGGCTACACCTTC. Its translation is CASSQPLPEAGALYGYTF.

This chain uses TRBV7-6 with TRBJ2-2; D gene unclear. Germline values: CDR1 SGHVS, CDR2 FNYEAQ. V lost 0 bases to trimming and J lost 0 bases, with 8 bases between them. The CDR3 runs 16 residues. The CDR3 DNA sequence: TGTGCCAGCAGCTTAGCGGCCAGGCCGAACACCGGGGAGCTGTTTTTT. Its protein product is CASSLAARPNTGELFF.

The J gene is TRBJ2-7, the V gene TRBV7-8, with a weak D call TRBD1 (6 bases). The length of the CDR3 is 16 residues. Trimming left V 5 bases short and J 0 bases short, with 17 bases between. Germline V CDR1 and CDR2: SGHVS, FQNEAQ. The CDR3 is CASSPHRTAPSYEQYF. The CDR3 nucleotides read TGTGCCAGCAGCCCCCACCGGACAGCCCCCTCCTACGAGCAGTACTTC.

This clone was seen a handful of times. This chain connects TRBV28 to TRBJ1-1; maybe TRBD1 (6 bases). The germline gives CDR1 MDHEN, CDR2 SYDVKM. V was shortened by 10 bases and J by 1 base, with 10 bases between the two germline ends. The CDR3 loop spans 12 amino acids. This CDR3 reads CAIQGQNTEAFF. CDR3 nucleotide sequence: TGTGCCATCCAGGGACAGAACACTGAAGCTTTCTTT. Together with reference TRBV28 and TRBJ1-1, the CDR3 gives the full variable domain: DVKVTQSSRYLVKRTGEKVFLECVQDMDHENMFWYRQDPGLGLRLIYFSYDVKMKEKGDIPEGYSVSREKKERFSLILESASTNQTSMYLCAIQGQNTEAFFGQGTRLTVV.

This clone was detected only a few times. The rearrangement joins TRBV28 to TRBJ1-1; unclear D gene. V was clipped by 6 bases and J by 1 base, with 9 bases between them. The V gene's germline CDR1 is MDHEN and CDR2 SYDVKM. This CDR3 region has 13 residues. In nucleotides, the CDR3 is TGTGCCAGCAGCTCTAGGTCGAACACTGAAGCTTTCTTT. Its protein product is CASSSRSNTEAFF.

The V gene is TRBV7-3, the J gene TRBJ2-2; D is possibly TRBD1 (6 bases). CDR3 length: 16 amino acids. Looked up from germline, CDR1 is SGHTA and CDR2 is FQGTGA. Trimming removed 1 base at V and 7 bases at J, with 16 bases between. DNA of the CDR3: TGTGCCAGCAGCTTAAGAGACAGGCGAGCGGTCGGGGAGCTGTTTTTT. Amino acids: CASSLRDRRAVGELFF.